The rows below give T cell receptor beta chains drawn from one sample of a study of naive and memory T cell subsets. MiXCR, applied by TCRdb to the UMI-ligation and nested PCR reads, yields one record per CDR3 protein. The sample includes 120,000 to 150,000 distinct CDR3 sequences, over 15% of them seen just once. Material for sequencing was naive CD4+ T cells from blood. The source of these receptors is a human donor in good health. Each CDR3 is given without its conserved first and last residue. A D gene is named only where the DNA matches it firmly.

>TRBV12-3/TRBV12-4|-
ASSYQGGNTQY
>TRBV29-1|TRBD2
SVLGLPGLAGHPSTDTQY
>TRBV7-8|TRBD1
ASARQGLTYEQY
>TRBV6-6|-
ASSYSSGQRFYEQY
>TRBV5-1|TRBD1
ASSLAATGGAGVTQY
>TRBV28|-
ASKTGEALYNYGYT
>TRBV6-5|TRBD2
ASSYTGTSRLNEQF
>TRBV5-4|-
ASSRTTRTDTQY
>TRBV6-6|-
ASSYGGGAESNQPQH
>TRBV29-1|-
SVGLAYEQY
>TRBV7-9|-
ASSPGAQDTNQPQH
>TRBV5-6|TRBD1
ASSRRTGSYEQY
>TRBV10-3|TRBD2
AISESILAGDEQY
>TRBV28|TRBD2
ASSFPGAGEHEQF
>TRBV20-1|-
SAGGARGGGEQF
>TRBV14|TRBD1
ASSRWDRGTDTQY
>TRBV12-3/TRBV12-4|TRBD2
ASRPAGGGFSYNEQF
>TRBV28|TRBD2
ASSATRPSGYEQY
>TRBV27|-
ASSLLEPEETQY
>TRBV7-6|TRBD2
ASSSGTSGTYEQY
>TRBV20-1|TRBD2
SASLAGGGDTQY
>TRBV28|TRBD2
ASSPGRGGSVGEQF
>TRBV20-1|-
SAILRRDTEAF
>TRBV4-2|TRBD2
ASSQDGAGRSETQY
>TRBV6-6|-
ASSYLRDTVNVLT
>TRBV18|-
ASSPPSANQETQY
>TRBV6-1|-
ASRVGGYKEQY
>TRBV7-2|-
ASSLDRDSPLH
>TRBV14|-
ASSQMGWRYNEQF
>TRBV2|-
ASSSGRLLEQY
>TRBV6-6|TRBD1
ASSTTGGAGYGYT
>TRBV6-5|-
ASSRDGPGTQY
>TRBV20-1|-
SAAITYRVEQF
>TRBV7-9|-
ASSLAGPRDAYEQY
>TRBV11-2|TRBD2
ASSSPLAGNEQF
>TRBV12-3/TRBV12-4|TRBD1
ASSGRQGALSWYGYT
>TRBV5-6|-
ASSLGRYNQPQH
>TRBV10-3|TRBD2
AISESTSVRTDTQY
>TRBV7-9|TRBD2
ASSGLAVNQETQY
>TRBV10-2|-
ASSHPASTDTQY
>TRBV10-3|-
AISETGQPQH
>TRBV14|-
ASSIIGFGGYEAF
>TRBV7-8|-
ASSPFRDVVSQPQH
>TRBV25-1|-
ASSGRGFQETQY
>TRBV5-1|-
ASSLMSGGLMNTEAF
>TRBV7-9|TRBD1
ASSTGVHRGKFQETQY
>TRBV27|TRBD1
ASSLLQGVSEKLF
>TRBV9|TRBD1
ASSAKDRYNYGYT
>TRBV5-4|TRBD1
ASSLETGYEQY
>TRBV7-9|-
ASSLDHEQY
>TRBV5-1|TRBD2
ASSPRASGRSDTQY